This is a list of T cell receptor beta chains from one sample in a study of blood T cell repertoires in COVID-19. TCRdb's table, derived via immunoSEQ multiplex PCR, lists solely in-frame clones and lacks some. The sample shows around 160,000 clones, over 80% of them seen only once. Material for sequencing was PBMCs or T cells enriched from blood (not recorded which). All receptors derive from a woman aged 55-69 years who had recovered from COVID-19. The CDR3 runs from the conserved cysteine through the conserved F or W. The order of the fields is clone size, V gene, J gene, D gene, CDR3 DNA, CDR3 protein. The D gene is left open where the match is weak. Not every row has a clone size; where given, it reads once, few, many or a size class.

>.|TRBV5-4|TRBJ2-1|TRBD2
TGTGCCAGCAGCTCCGACCCGGGACTAGGGACCTACAATGAGCAGTTCTTC
CASSSDPGLGTYNEQFF
>.|TRBV30|TRBJ1-2|TRBD1
TGTGCCTGGAGCGAACGGACAGGACGACTTAACTATGGCTACACCTTC
CAWSERTGRLNYGYTF
>.|TRBV4-1|TRBJ1-5|.
TGCGCCAGCAGCCAAGATGGGGCAAAGACAAATCAGCCCCAGCATTTT
CASSQDGAKTNQPQHF
>.|TRBV18|TRBJ2-7|TRBD2
TGTGCCAGCTCAGCAGGGACTATCTCACCCGAGCAGTACTTC
CASSAGTISPEQYF
>.|TRBV28|TRBJ2-4|.
TGTGCCAGCAGTACCCCTAAGAGTGCGGTGACCGTCGCGGGTGGCAAAAACATTCAGTACTTC
CASSTPKSAVTVAGGKNIQYF
>.|TRBV4-1|TRBJ1-6|.
TGCGCCAGCAGCCAAGTCACAGGTCGTTCACCCCTCCACTTT
CASSQVTGRSPLHF
>.|TRBV6-5|TRBJ1-5|.
TGTGCCAGCAGCGCTACCGGGCTAGGGGATCAGCCCCAGCATTTT
CASSATGLGDQPQHF
>.|TRBV2|TRBJ1-1|TRBD1
TGTGCCAGCAGTGGAACAGGGGGCTTAGGCACTGAAGCTTTCTTT
CASSGTGGLGTEAFF
>once|TRBV19|TRBJ1-1|.
TGTGCCAGTAGTGAGCCTTCCATTAACACTGAAGCTTTCTTT
CASSEPSINTEAFF
>once|TRBV11-1|TRBJ1-4|.
TGTGCCAGCAGCTTACGCAGACAGGCCAAACTGTTTTTT
CASSLRRQAKLFF
>.|TRBV21-1|TRBJ1-2|.
TGTGCCAGCAGCGTAGACAGGGGTACTCATGGCTACACCTTC
CASSVDRGTHGYTF
>once|TRBV18|TRBJ1-2|.
TGTGCCAGCTCACCCGTGCGGGGCGCTGGCTATGGCTACACCTTC
CASSPVRGAGYGYTF
>.|TRBV7-9|TRBJ2-3|.
TGTGCCAGCAGCTTGGGGCCAATTTCAGATACGCAGTATTTT
CASSLGPISDTQYF
>.|TRBV5-4|TRBJ1-1|TRBD1
TGTGCCAGCAGCCCGGACAGGGCGAACACTGAAGCTTTCTTT
CASSPDRANTEAFF
>.|TRBV10-3|TRBJ2-1|TRBD1
TGTGCCATCAGTGTTCAGGGGGCCAATGAGCAGTTCTTC
CAISVQGANEQFF
>.|TRBV28|TRBJ2-6|.
TGTGCCAGCAGTTCCCCAGCTGGGGCCAACGTCCTGACTTTC
CASSSPAGANVLTF
>.|TRBV9|TRBJ2-1|TRBD2
TGTGCCAGCAGCCCCCCCGGACTAGCGGGGAACAATGAGCAGTTCTTC
CASSPPGLAGNNEQFF
>.|TRBV10-1|TRBJ2-1|.
TGCGCCAGCAAGGGGCAGGGGCCCTACAATGAGCAGTTCTTC
CASKGQGPYNEQFF
>.|TRBV11-2|TRBJ2-3|TRBD2
TGTGCCAGCAGCTTAGTCGGACTAGCGGGGGGGGTCACAGATACGCAGTATTTT
CASSLVGLAGGVTDTQYF
>.|TRBV7-2|TRBJ2-5|TRBD1
TGTGCCAGCAGCTTATTACAGGGGGCTTGGGAGACCCAGTACTTC
CASSLLQGAWETQYF
>few|TRBV18|TRBJ1-1|.
TGTGCCAGCTCCCTTTCACAGGGACTGAACACTGAAGCTTTCTTT
CASSLSQGLNTEAFF
>.|TRBV27|TRBJ1-4|.
TGTGCCAGCAGTTTATCGGGGGGGAGCCCGCAGACTAATGAAAAACTGTTTTTT
CASSLSGGSPQTNEKLFF
>.|TRBV11-2|TRBJ1-3|.
TGTGCCAGCAGCCCGGGACACCGAATAGGTGGGACCATATATTTT
CASSPGHRIGGTIYF
>.|TRBV28|TRBJ1-1|.
TGTGCCACCACCGACCCCGGGGGGACTGAAGCTTTCTTT
CATTDPGGTEAFF
>once|TRBV5-1|TRBJ1-1|.
TGCGCCAGCTCCCCCGAGTTGAACACTGAAGCTTTCTTT
CASSPELNTEAFF
>.|TRBV4-2|TRBJ2-5|.
TGTGCCAGCAGCCGTGTAGGGGAAGAGACCCAGTACTTC
CASSRVGEETQYF
>once|TRBV10-3|TRBJ2-7|.
TGTGCCATCAGTGAGTCGGACTTGCTCTCCTACGAGCAGTACTTC
CAISESDLLSYEQYF
>once|TRBV2|TRBJ1-1|.
TGTGCCAGCTTGGTGTTAGCGAACACTGAAGCTTTCTTT
CASLVLANTEAFF
>.|TRBV5-6|TRBJ1-2|.
TGTGCCAGCAGCCCCAGTCCTCGGCGACAGGCTCATGGCTACACCTTC
CASSPSPRRQAHGYTF
>.|TRBV7-8|TRBJ2-5|.
TGTGCCAGCAGCCGGCAGGGCTGGGAGACCCAGTACTTC
CASSRQGWETQYF
>.|TRBV4-2|TRBJ2-3|TRBD2
TGTGCCAGCAGCCCCCGCGGAGCGGGGAGCACAGATACGCAGTATTTT
CASSPRGAGSTDTQYF
>.|TRBV4-1|TRBJ2-5|.
TGCGCCAGCAGCCAAGTCGCCCCGGGTCAGACTAGTTACAAAGAGACCCAGTACTTC
CASSQVAPGQTSYKETQYF
>.|TRBV5-1|TRBJ1-2|TRBD1
TGCGCCAGCAGCTCCCCGGACAGGGGTAGACATGGCTACACCTTC
CASSSPDRGRHGYTF
>.|TRBV9|TRBJ2-5|.
TGTGCCAGCAGCGTAGGCGGGGCCGGGGAGACCCAGTACTTC
CASSVGGAGETQYF
>once|TRBV2|TRBJ2-7|.
TGTGCCAGCGGAGATCCCGGGGACTACGAGCAGTACTTC
CASGDPGDYEQYF
>.|TRBV4-1|TRBJ2-7|.
TGCGCCAGCAGCCAAGATGGGGGGAACAACGAGCAGTACTTC
CASSQDGGNNEQYF
>.|TRBV30|TRBJ2-7|.
TGTGCCTGGAGTATTGGGCGGGCCCGGGTCTGGGGGCAGTACTTC
CAWSIGRARVWGQYF
>few|TRBV5-1|TRBJ2-7|.
TGCGCCAGCAGCTTGGATAGCTCGATCTACGAGCAGTACTTC
CASSLDSSIYEQYF
>.|TRBV15|TRBJ2-5|TRBD2
TGTGCCACCAGCACCGGTGCGACTAGCGCCCAAGAGACCCAGTACTTC
CATSTGATSAQETQYF
>.|TRBV28|TRBJ1-1|TRBD1
TGTGCCAGCAGTCCTTTGGACAGGGGAGAAGCTGAAGCTTTCTTT
CASSPLDRGEAEAFF
>.|TRBV14|TRBJ2-7|.
TGTGCCAGCAGCCAAGATCTGTCACGGGTCGAGCAGTACTTC
CASSQDLSRVEQYF
>.|TRBV5-4|TRBJ2-6|TRBD1
TGTGCCAGCGGACCGGGACAGGGTCGCTCTGGGGCCAACGTCCTGACTTTC
CASGPGQGRSGANVLTF
>.|TRBV15|TRBJ1-5|.
TGTGCCACCAGCAACTCGGGACAGCCCCAGCATTTT
CATSNSGQPQHF
>.|TRBV2|TRBJ1-1|.
TGTGCCAGCAGTGAATACTCGACAGGCGCTGAAGCTTTCTTT
CASSEYSTGAEAFF
>.|TRBV15|TRBJ2-2|.
TGTGCCACCAGCCCGACTAGTTTAAGGAACACCGGGGAGCTGTTTTTT
CATSPTSLRNTGELFF
>few|TRBV6-2/TRBV6-3|TRBJ2-1|.
TGTGCCAGCAGTGAGAGGTATGAGCAGTTCTTC
CASSERYEQFF
>.|TRBV30|TRBJ1-6|.
TGTGCCTGGAGTCAACAGGGAGATTCACCCCTCCACTTT
CAWSQQGDSPLHF
>few|TRBV6-5|TRBJ1-2|TRBD1
TGTGCCAGCAGTTCAACCAGGGGGCAAAATGGCTACACCTTC
CASSSTRGQNGYTF
>.|TRBV5-1|TRBJ1-6|.
TGCGCCAGCAGCTTGACAGGGCGTTCACCCCTCCACTTT
CASSLTGRSPLHF
>.|TRBV30|TRBJ1-1|.
TGTGCCTGGAGTGTAAAGGGGCTACAGAACACTGAAGCTTTCTTT
CAWSVKGLQNTEAFF
>once|TRBV7-9|TRBJ1-2|.
TGTGCCAGCAGCTTATCGATGGGGCCTGACTATGGCTACACCTTC
CASSLSMGPDYGYTF
>.|TRBV5-1|TRBJ2-1|TRBD2
TGCGCCAGCAGCTTGGGAGCAGCGGGAGGGGGTAATGAGCAGTTCTTC
CASSLGAAGGGNEQFF
>.|TRBV5-1|TRBJ2-2|TRBD2
TGCGCCAGCAGCCCGACTAGCGGCGACACCGGGGAGCTGTTTTTT
CASSPTSGDTGELFF
>.|TRBV7-2|TRBJ2-1|TRBD2
TGTGCCAGCAGCTTAGGACTACTAGCGGGGGGATACAATGAGCAGTTCTTC
CASSLGLLAGGYNEQFF
>.|TRBV7-9|TRBJ2-1|TRBD2
TGTGCCAGCAGCCCAACTAGCGGGGGTGTCGGTGAGCAGTTCTTC
CASSPTSGGVGEQFF
>many|TRBV6-5|TRBJ1-4|TRBD1
TGTGCCAGCAGGGACAGGGGGGAAGGTGAAAAACTGTTTTTT
CASRDRGEGEKLFF
>.|TRBV12-3/TRBV12-4|TRBJ1-2|.
TGTGCCAGCAGTTTGCAGGGGAACTATGGCTACACCTTC
CASSLQGNYGYTF